This entry features one T cell receptor (beta chain) sequence. Its antigen is not identified. The sample is drawn from a study of cytomegalovirus exposure and HLA in healthy donors. Study conclusions and caveats: When analyzed later, the rates of TCR association showed variation by HLA locus, with DRB1 the most and HLA-C the fewest.

The junction had 10 bases not matched to a gene; V was cut back by 6 bases and J by 2 bases. This CDR3 contains 16 residues. The germline V gene has CDR1 MDHEN and CDR2 SYDVKM. Researchers ran the PCR with 60 Vbeta and 13 Jbeta primers. Only in-frame clones appear in the TCRdb table, and some are missing; sequencing was by immunoSEQ multiplex PCR. The sample lists about 35,000 clones, 70% to 80% occurring once. This chain links TRBV28 with TRBJ2-1; 7 nucleotides line up with TRBD1. Sequenced sample: PBMCs. This sequence was found in a woman in her twenties or thirties in good health and CMV-seropositive. The CDR3 sequence: CASSLGQLKTYNEQFF. The CDR3 DNA reads TGTGCCAGCAGCCTGGGACAGCTAAAAACCTACAATGAGCAGTTCTTC.